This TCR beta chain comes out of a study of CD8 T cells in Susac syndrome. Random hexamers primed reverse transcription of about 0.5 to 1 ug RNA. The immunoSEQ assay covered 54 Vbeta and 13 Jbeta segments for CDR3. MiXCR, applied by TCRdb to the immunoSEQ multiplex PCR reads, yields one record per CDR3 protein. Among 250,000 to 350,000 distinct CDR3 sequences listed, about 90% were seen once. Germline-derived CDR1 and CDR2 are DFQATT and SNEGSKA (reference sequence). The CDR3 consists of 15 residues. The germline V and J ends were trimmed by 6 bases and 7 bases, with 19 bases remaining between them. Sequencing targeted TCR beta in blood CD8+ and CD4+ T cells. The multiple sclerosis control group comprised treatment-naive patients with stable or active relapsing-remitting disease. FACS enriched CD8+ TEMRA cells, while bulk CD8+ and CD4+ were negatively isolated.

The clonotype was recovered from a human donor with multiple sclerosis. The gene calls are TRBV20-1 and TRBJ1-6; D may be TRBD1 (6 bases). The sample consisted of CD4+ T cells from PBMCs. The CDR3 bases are TGCAGTGCGCTGGGACCCCCCAGGGGCAATTCACCCCTCCACTTT. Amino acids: CSALGPPRGNSPLHF.